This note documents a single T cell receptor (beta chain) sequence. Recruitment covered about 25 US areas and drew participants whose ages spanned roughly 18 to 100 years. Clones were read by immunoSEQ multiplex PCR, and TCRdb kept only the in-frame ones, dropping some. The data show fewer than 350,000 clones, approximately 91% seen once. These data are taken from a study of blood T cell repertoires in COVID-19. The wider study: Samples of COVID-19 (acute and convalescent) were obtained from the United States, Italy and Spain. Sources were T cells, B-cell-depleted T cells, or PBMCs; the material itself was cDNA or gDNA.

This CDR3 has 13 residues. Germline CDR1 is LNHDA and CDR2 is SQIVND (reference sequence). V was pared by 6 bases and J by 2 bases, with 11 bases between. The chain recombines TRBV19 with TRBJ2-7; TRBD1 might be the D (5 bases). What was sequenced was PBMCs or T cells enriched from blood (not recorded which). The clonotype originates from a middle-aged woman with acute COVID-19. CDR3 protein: CASSPQGAYEQYF. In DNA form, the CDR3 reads TGTGCCAGTAGCCCCCAGGGTGCCTACGAGCAGTACTTC.